This T cell receptor beta chain comes out of a study of blood T cell repertoires in COVID-19 (TCRdb year 2020). Concerning the study at large: Collaborator samples came from the United States, Italy and Spain and covered acute and convalescent phases of COVID-19. The samples were drawn from two sources: the first 160 participants of the ongoing ImmuneRACE study, and some 1,300 subjects contributed by 6 global collaborators. HLA class I and class II types, where available, came from metadata supplied by the sample provider rather than from assay-based typing. Nearly every sample came with metadata listing a de-identified subject ID, COVID-19 status, age in years and sex. The prospective study material was composed of cDNA or gDNA derived from T cells, B-cell-depleted T cells, or PBMCs. The repertoires were released in a freely available public database intended as a resource for research on the immune response to SARS-CoV-2. Subjects who had been exposed to COVID-19, were actively infected with it, or had recovered from it provided the deeply sampled blood TCRbeta repertoires that made up the dataset.

The immunoSEQ Assay, a bias-controlled multiplex PCR, was used to amplify TCRbeta CDR3 regions from genomic DNA. The study's own analysis went as follows. Within the assay, amplification of reference gene primers was used to estimate how many nucleated cells each sample contained. Sequence reads were collapsed and filtered to measure the absolute abundance of every unique TCRbeta CDR3 rearrangement. For each sample, productive Simpson clonality was calculated as the square root of Simpson's diversity index across productive rearrangements. TCRdb limited this immuneACCESS table to in-frame rearrangements with V and J called. A share of clones is missing; checked studies link under half to unresolved V genes, and the rest is unexplained. The V and J calls and clone size are taken from that table; D and trimming were inferred from the DNA. This sample is represented by 200,000 to 250,000 clones; 86% of them were singletons. The top ten clonotypes cover approximately 5% of the sample.

Concerning this clone: Its cognate antigen has yet to be identified. No base quality values were provided; no much bigger clone lies one nucleotide off.

Broad study findings and their caveats: The amount of clinical and demographic metadata varied by source and participant and was provided uncurated.

The CDR3 covers 12 residues, taking in both the cysteine and the phenylalanine. Only the CDR3 DNA is retained, 36 bases long and in frame from the first base. CDR1 and CDR2 are drawn from the germline V gene (reference sequence): MNHEY, SMNVEV. Between the V and J ends, shortened by 4 bases and 4 bases respectively, the junction contains 6 bases. In Seattle, one collaborating source enrolled patients while the infection was active and tracked those patients longitudinally over the course of disease. Whole blood was collected in K2EDTA tubes by collaborating institutions according to the institutions' own protocols. For TCRbeta analysis, collaborator samples were shipped as frozen whole blood, as isolated PBMCs, or as DNA extracted from either sample type.

Sequenced: peripheral blood. This chain is built from TRBV27 and TRBJ2-3; no D gene is confidently identified. This sequence was found in a woman older than 75 with COVID-19, enrolled during active disease. The CDR3 has the sequence CASSSIADTQYF. The DNA reads as follows: TGTGCCAGCAGTTCTATTGCAGATACGCAGTATTTT.